This TCR beta chain emerged from a study of T cells in Graves' hyperthyroidism and ophthalmopathy (dated by TCRdb to about 2019). General notes on the study: Peripheral blood was sampled at the time of initial diagnosis, prior to any treatment. TCR V-J signatures able to tell the groups apart were searched for in a discovery cohort of 100 or so patients, of whom around 43 had Graves' ophthalmopathy and around 58 had stable Graves' hyperthyroidism. Whether ophthalmopathy could be predicted prospectively was tested in an independent validation cohort made up of approximately 19 hyperthyroidism patients plus 17 patients who later progressed to ophthalmopathy. The roughly 91 discovery patients were randomly divided into training and test sets at a 7:3 ratio. The study also compared thyroid tissue and blood T-cell repertoires from about six Graves' hyperthyroidism patients. Following sampling, methimazole starting at 30 mg daily was given to hyperthyroidism patients, and high-dose intravenous methylprednisolone was given to ophthalmopathy patients. TCR Vbeta CDR3 sequencing of 120 to 150 peripheral blood samples (under 45 ophthalmopathy, 70 to 85 hyperthyroidism and roughly 17 progressor patients) is reported in the paper. Broad study findings and their caveats: In validation, progression to ophthalmopathy was predicted by the model with more than 65% sensitivity and around 75% specificity, a median of roughly 6.4 months before onset. Most expanded thyroid clonotypes (frequency above 0.001) were also detected in blood, suggesting blood repertoires may reflect thyroid immune responses. No statistical method was used to set the sample size in advance, and investigators knew the group allocation. Ophthalmopathy was separated from stable hyperthyroidism by a 13 V-J signature model, with about 86% sensitivity and roughly 81% specificity obtained in cross-validation and 80%/75% obtained in testing.

From a lookup of the germline V gene (reference sequence), CDR1 and CDR2 are LNHDA and SQIVND. The CDR3 has 16 amino acids, counting the end cysteine and phenylalanine. The entry retains the CDR3 DNA only, 48 bases that are in frame from base 1. From V the trimming removes 5 bases and from J it removes 4 bases, while the gene matches leave 8 bases of the junction unaccounted for. The TCR beta CDR3 regions were amplified from the RNA transcripts. The TCR CDR3 was subjected to a first round of RT-PCR using the HTBI primer set and the Qiagen OneStep RT-PCR kit. A second multiplex PCR round built the libraries, followed by size selection and purification. Libraries were sequenced paired-end with 100 bp reads on an Illumina HiSeq2000. The paper's processing steps were these. SOAPnuke was used to process the raw data, with reads discarded if the reads contained adapters or uncalled bases, had a mean Phred below 15, or lacked an exact constant-primer or identifier match. High-quality paired reads were merged using COPE v1.2.5, and each unique nucleotide sequence was defined as a clonotype. MiTCR v1.1 was used to align the clonotypes against IMGT TRBV, TRBD and TRBJ reference segments. The analysis included only V-J combinations with a frequency above 0.0001, which together covered approximately 99% of the repertoires. A TCS score was defined as the ratio between F50 (clonal expansion) and ExV (chaos), using BLOSUM62-based TCRdist between CDR3 peptides within each V-J. Welch's t-statistics and random forest reduced some 510 V-J features to 13, which were used in a naive Bayes classifier (R e1071). TCRdb trimmed the raw reads at Q25, called clones with MiXCR and kept productive beta chains. When rows share a CDR3 protein, they turn into one entry using the most common DNA and genes. It is TCRdb's table, rather than the study itself, that gives the V and J calls and clone size. This sample is represented by hundreds of thousands of distinct CDR3 sequences; under 15% of them were singletons. Of the sample, around a tenth is held by the ten largest clones.

Stable Graves' hyperthyroidism was defined as the absence of progression to ophthalmopathy over 18 months of follow-up. Hyperthyroidism patients were aged 18 to 65 years and newly diagnosed, with disease duration of less than 2 months. Any patient with an uncontrolled infection, another autoimmune disease, pregnancy or lactation was excluded. Diagnoses relied on clinical symptoms, serum thyroxine and TRAb, thyroid ultrasound and orbital computed tomography. Ficoll-Paque density gradient centrifugation was used to isolate PBMCs from 8 to 10 ml of fresh peripheral blood. Total RNA was extracted with Trizol reagent, and quality was checked on an Agilent 2100 Bioanalyzer. This clonotype was counted between two and nine times. Its antigen remains unidentified. The sample holds no much larger clone one base away, and base qualities are not on file.

This chain joins TRBV19 to TRBJ2-3, and 11 bases in between align with TRBD2. The source of this sequence is a woman aged 18-29 years with Graves' hyperthyroidism. Sequencing input: blood. The nucleotide sequence is TGTGCCAGTAGTCCTTATAGCGGGAGGGCCTCAGATACGCAGTATTTT. This encodes CASSPYSGRASDTQYF.